In this sample, the clone carrying this TCR beta chain turned up a few times. Its antigen is unknown. These data originate in a study of T cells after yellow fever vaccination. Findings of the study overall: Faster peaking, at day 5 versus 15, marked a secondary response that was weaker.

TCRdb re-derived calls from the 5' RACE reads in MiXCR, one entry per CDR3 protein. The sample has fewer than 350,000 distinct CDR3 sequences, 8% to 10% seen once; the top ten hold about 20%. This clonotype was obtained from a man younger than 35 who received the YFV17D yellow fever vaccine. The sample was PBMCs, taken on the day of the first yellow fever vaccination.

CDR3 loop: CASSQRTSALSSYEQYF. Written as DNA, the CDR3 is TGCGCCAGCAGCCAACGTACTAGCGCCCTCAGCTCCTACGAGCAGTACTTC. V is TRBV4-3 and J is TRBJ2-7, with 7 bases identical to TRBD2. Germline lookup yields CDR1 LGHNA and CDR2 YSLEER. The CDR3 extends over 17 amino acids. The junction had 10 bases not matched to a gene; V was cut back by 2 bases and J by 0 bases.